This TCR beta chain appears in the sequencing data of a study of cytomegalovirus exposure and HLA in healthy donors. As for the study in general: The approximately 120 million unique TCR beta sequences, from about 179 million T cells, were found by an earlier analysis. Findings and caveats of the study: Highly shared variants forming one cluster were likely a sequencing artifact. Clonal expansion was found to be greater in HLA-associated TCR beta chains than in equally common others in a later analysis. Specific recognition of CMV antigens was confirmed in vitro for a few chains (all CMV-associated).

Notes on this clone: No antigen is known for it.

The CDR3 is made up of 13 amino acids. Deletions cut 4 bases from V and 3 bases from J, with 10 bases between. The V gene's germline CDR1 is KGHSH and CDR2 LQKENI. The PCR ran on 60 Vbeta and 13 Jbeta primers. Some clones are missing from TCRdb's copy, which holds only in-frame ones; the method was immunoSEQ multiplex PCR. The repertoire holds roughly 130,000 clones, with over 60% as singletons. The chain couples TRBV18 to TRBJ2-7, with a tentative D call TRBD1 (5 bases). The receptor was derived from a man aged 40-55 years in good health and CMV-seronegative. The material sequenced was PBMCs. The CDR3 spells CASSHPDNYEQYF. CDR3 DNA sequence: TGTGCCAGCTCACACCCGGACAACTACGAGCAGTACTTC. Combining the CDR3 with reference TRBV18 and TRBJ2-7 gives the whole variable domain NAGVMQNPRHLVRRRGQEARLRCSPMKGHSHVYWYRQLPEEGLKFMVYLQKENIIDESGMPKERFSAEFPKEGPSILRIQQVVRGDSAAYFCASSHPDNYEQYFGPGTRLTVT.